Listed below are T cell receptor beta chains from one sample, sequenced in a study of CD8+CD57+ T cells in acquired aplastic anemia. TCRdb re-analysed the reads in MiXCR, keeping a single row per CDR3 protein. The top ten clones hold less than 50% of a sample with 200,000 to 300,000 distinct CDR3 sequences, around 82% of them seen once. The sequenced sample was sorted CD4+, CD8+, or CD8+CD57+ T cells (not recorded which) from PBMCs. These receptors were taken from a human donor with aplastic anemia. The CDR3 runs from the conserved cysteine through the conserved F or W. D genes are given only for firm matches. Clone size, where shown, is once, few, many, or a class for clones that have expanded.

cdr3_aa cdr3_nt j_call v_call clone_size cdr3_length d_call
CASSYRRGGGKLFF TGTGCCAGCAGTTACCGCCGGGGCGGGGGAAAACTGTTTTTT TRBJ1-4 TRBV10-3 few 14 .
CASSVTSGPWRGNF TGTGCCAGCAGCGTAACCTCTGGGCCCTGGCGGGGGAATTTT TRBJ2-3 TRBV9 . 14 TRBD2
CASSLLEGGQETQYF TGTGCCAGCAGCTTATTGGAGGGGGGGCAGGAGACCCAGTACTTC TRBJ2-5 TRBV7-8 . 15 .
CSPTSFYNEQFF TGCAGTCCGACGTCGTTCTACAATGAGCAGTTCTTC TRBJ2-1 TRBV20-1 . 12 .
CASGYSGGGQDEAFF TGTGCCAGCGGCTACTCAGGCGGAGGGCAAGATGAAGCTTTCTTT TRBJ1-1 TRBV2 . 15 .
CASSPQVSYEQYF TGTGCCAGCAGCCCGCAGGTATCCTACGAGCAGTACTTC TRBJ2-7 TRBV6-2/TRBV6-3 many 13 .
CASSHRTGEHTDAELFF TGTGCCAGCAGCCACAGGACCGGGGAGCACACAGACGCGGAGCTGTTTTTT TRBJ2-2 TRBV7-9 . 17 .
CSTTGTSGRALREQYF TGCAGCACAACCGGGACTAGCGGGAGGGCCTTGAGGGAGCAGTACTTC TRBJ2-5 TRBV20-1 . 16 TRBD2
CASSEGSDTQYFPQHF TGTGCCAGCAGCGAAGGGTCAGATACGCAGTATTTTCCCCAGCATTTT TRBJ1-5 TRBV9 . 16 .
CASSTHFSVHNEQFF TGTGCCAGCAGCACCCATTTTTCTGTCCACAATGAGCAGTTCTTC TRBJ2-1 TRBV11-1 . 15 .
CASSQGGAAGTPF TGCGCCAGCAGCCAAGGCGGAGCAGCCGGCACCCCCTTC TRBJ1-2 TRBV7-8 . 13 .
CASSWADEQFYGPYF TGTGCCAGCTCCTGGGCGGATGAGCAGTTCTATGGGCCATATTTT TRBJ2-3 TRBV7-9 . 15 .
CASSFRAMNTEAFF TGTGCCAGCAGCTTCAGGGCGATGAACACTGAAGCTTTCTTT TRBJ1-1 TRBV7-2 . 14 .
CASSVGRQCTDTEYF TGTGCCAGCAGCGTAGGGAGACAGTGCACAGATACGGAGTATTTT TRBJ2-3 TRBV7-9 . 15 .
CASSVYQNSYNAHEQYF TGTGCCAGCAGCGTATACCAAAACTCCTACAATGCCCACGAGCAGTACTTC TRBJ2-7 TRBV9 once 17 .
CAISESTGEQINEQLFF TGTGCCATCAGTGAGTCTACAGGGGAACAAATTAATGAACAGCTGTTTTTT TRBJ1-4 TRBV10-3 . 17 TRBD1
CASSDAGGRETQYF TGTGCCAGCAGCGACGCCGGGGGGCGGGAGACCCAGTACTTC TRBJ2-5 TRBV9 . 14 .
CASSLAGGHDEQYF TGTGCCAGCAGCTTAGCGGGGGGTCACGACGAGCAGTATTTT TRBJ2-3 TRBV7-8 few 14 .
CASSFQGSYSPLHF TGTGCCAGCAGTTTTCAGGGGAGTTACTCACCCCTCCACTTT TRBJ1-6 TRBV28 . 14 .
CASSLERAQGASPLHF TGTGCCAGCAGCTTGGAGAGGGCGCAGGGGGCTTCACCCCTCCACTTT TRBJ1-6 TRBV5-6 . 16 TRBD1
CASSLVQGGGHNEQFF TGTGCCAGCAGTTTGGTCCAGGGAGGTGGGCACAATGAGCAGTTCTTC TRBJ2-1 TRBV12-3/TRBV12-4 . 16 .
CASSLGLIQYF TGTGCCAGCAGCTTAGGTCTTATTCAGTACTTC TRBJ2-4 TRBV7-2 . 11 .
CASSLGWARDYNEF TGTGCCAGCAGCTTGGGTTGGGCTAGAGACTACAATGAGTTT TRBJ2-3 TRBV7-2 . 14 .
CASSEGRYNEKLFF TGTGCCAGTAGTGAAGGACGGTATAATGAAAAACTGTTTTTT TRBJ1-4 TRBV19 . 14 .
CATSLAWGGNEQLF TGTGCCACCTCTCTAGCCTGGGGGGGCAATGAGCAGCTCTTC TRBJ2-1 TRBV19 few 14 .
CASGRGGNIQYFDF . TRBJ2-5 TRBV9 once 14 .
CASSLVPEQLTFGF TGTGCCAGCAGCTTAGTACCCGAGCAGCTGACTTTTGGATTC TRBJ2-5 TRBV7-9 . 14 .
CASSANTGINTTELFF TGTGCCAGCAGCGCGAACACCGGGATCAACACCACGGAGCTGTTTTTT TRBJ2-2 TRBV2 . 16 .
CSVLGGNGKNEQYF TGCAGCGTTCTGGGGGGAAACGGCAAGAACGAGCAGTACTTC TRBJ2-7 TRBV29-1 few 14 .
CASSIGHYYEQYF TGTGCCAGTAGTATAGGACATTACTACGAGCAGTACTTC TRBJ2-7 TRBV19 . 13 .
CATSLAGDPDTQYF TGTGCCACCAGCTTAGCTGGTGATCCCGATACCCAGTACTTC TRBJ2-5 TRBV15 . 14 .
CASSVERGGGCVEQFF TGTGCCAGCAGCGTAGAGAGAGGCGGGGGGTGTGTTGAGCAGTTCTTC TRBJ2-1 TRBV9 . 16 TRBD2
CASTGLAGPKDEYTF TGTGCCAGCACCGGACTAGCGGGCCCGAAGGATGAGTACACCTTC TRBJ1-2 TRBV9 . 15 .
CASSKSHTDTQYF TGTGCTAGCAGCAAAAGCCATACAGATACGCAGTATTTT TRBJ2-3 TRBV7-7 once 13 .
CASSQALGGGYTF TGCGCCAGCAGCCAAGCCCTTGGAGGTGGCTACACGTTC TRBJ1-2 TRBV7-3 . 13 .
CASSWADAQFFEPFF TGTGCCAGCTCCTGGGCTGATGCGCAGTTCTTCGAGCCATTCTTT TRBJ1-1 TRBV7-9 . 15 .
CASSAGTGDQDEQYF TGTGCCAGCAGCGCCGGGACAGGCGATCAAGATGAGCAGTACTTC TRBJ2-7 TRBV19 . 15 TRBD1
CASRERDRGLDYGCTF TGTGCCAGCAGGGAACGGGACAGGGGCTTGGACTATGGCTGCACATTC TRBJ1-2 TRBV2 . 16 TRBD1